A selection of T cell receptor beta chains follows, all from one sample in a study of blood T cell repertoires in COVID-19. The assay was immunoSEQ multiplex PCR, and TCRdb's table has in-frame clones only and misses some. The repertoire consists of around 400,000 clones, with 80% to 90% occurring once and the leading ten covering roughly 1.2%. Sequencing was done on a sample of peripheral blood. The receptor source for this set is a man between 35 and 55 years old with acute or convalescent COVID-19. CDR3s include the opening cysteine and the closing phenylalanine or tryptophan. Each record gives: clone size, J gene, D gene, V gene, CDR3 DNA, CDR3 protein. The D gene is left open where the match is weak. Clone size appears in some rows only: once, few, many, or a class for an expanded clone.

size: few
J: TRBJ1-1
D: TRBD1
V: TRBV5-1
DNA: TGCGCCAGCAGCTTCAATACAGGGGGCACTGAAGCTTTCTTT
CDR3: CASSFNTGGTEAFF

size: once
J: TRBJ1-2
D: -
V: TRBV19
DNA: TGTGCCAGTAGTATAGAGCGGCCCCCGTCCGTCTATGGCTACACCTTC
CDR3: CASSIERPPSVYGYTF

size: few
J: TRBJ2-3
D: -
V: TRBV9
DNA: TGTGCCAGCAGCGTAGTGACAGTGGGATCAGATACGCAGTATTTT
CDR3: CASSVVTVGSDTQYF

size: -
J: TRBJ1-4
D: -
V: TRBV19
DNA: TGTGCCAGTAGCCACACCTCGGGGGTTGCTAATGAAAAACTGTTTTTT
CDR3: CASSHTSGVANEKLFF

size: -
J: TRBJ1-1
D: -
V: TRBV4-2
DNA: TGTGCCAGCAGCCAAGGAGTACAGCAATACATGAACACTGAAGCTTTCTTT
CDR3: CASSQGVQQYMNTEAFF

size: once
J: TRBJ1-1
D: TRBD1
V: TRBV19
DNA: TGTGCCAGTAGTAGATACAGGGGCGTCGGGAACACTGAAGCTTTCTTT
CDR3: CASSRYRGVGNTEAFF

size: -
J: TRBJ1-2
D: -
V: TRBV6-4
DNA: TGTGCCAGCAGTGACGGGGAGCGTGGCTACACCTTC
CDR3: CASSDGERGYTF

size: -
J: TRBJ2-2
D: TRBD1
V: TRBV28
DNA: TGTGCCAGCAGTTCAGAATCAAACCCCGGACAGGGGGCCGTCGGGGAGCTGTTTTTT
CDR3: CASSSESNPGQGAVGELFF

size: -
J: TRBJ1-1
D: -
V: TRBV10-3
DNA: TGTGCCATCAGGCAGGGGAACACTGAAGCTTTCTTT
CDR3: CAIRQGNTEAFF

size: -
J: TRBJ2-1
D: -
V: TRBV6-4
DNA: TGTGCCAGCAGTGACTCCGACGGACTACGCGGGCAGTTCTTC
CDR3: CASSDSDGLRGQFF

size: once
J: TRBJ2-1
D: -
V: TRBV2
DNA: TGTGCCAGCAGTGTTTCCCTAAACCTGTTCTTC
CDR3: CASSVSLNLFF

size: -
J: TRBJ2-7
D: TRBD2
V: TRBV28
DNA: TGTGCCAGCAGTTCCGGGGATGGGGCTAGCGGGGCCTACGAGCAGTACTTC
CDR3: CASSSGDGASGAYEQYF

size: few
J: TRBJ1-1
D: -
V: TRBV10-3
DNA: TGTGCCATCAGTGGTGGAGTGAGGGAAGGTAGAGACACTGAAGCTTTCTTT
CDR3: CAISGGVREGRDTEAFF

size: -
J: TRBJ1-3
D: -
V: TRBV4-3
DNA: TGCGCCAGCAGCCCCACGACAGGAAGCTCTGGAAACACCATATATTTT
CDR3: CASSPTTGSSGNTIYF

size: -
J: TRBJ2-7
D: -
V: TRBV5-1
DNA: TGCGCCAGCAGCTTGGAAGCAGGGCCTCGCTACGAGCAGTACTTC
CDR3: CASSLEAGPRYEQYF

size: -
J: TRBJ1-1
D: -
V: TRBV28
DNA: TGTGCCAGCAGTTTAGTGGGAGTGACGGGGAAATTTGAAGCTTTCTTT
CDR3: CASSLVGVTGKFEAFF

size: -
J: TRBJ2-1
D: TRBD2
V: TRBV4-3
DNA: TGCGCCAGCAGCCCAAGGACTAGCGGGGCTCTCGCGCGATACAATGAGCAGTTCTTC
CDR3: CASSPRTSGALARYNEQFF

size: -
J: TRBJ2-7
D: -
V: TRBV9
DNA: TGTGCCAGCAGCCCTCGGTTGTTAGCGGCCTCCTACGAGCAGTACTTC
CDR3: CASSPRLLAASYEQYF

size: -
J: TRBJ1-3
D: -
V: TRBV3-1/TRBV3-2
DNA: TGTGCCAGCAGAACCGTCGGGAGATCTGGAAACACCATATATTTT
CDR3: CASRTVGRSGNTIYF

size: -
J: TRBJ2-3
D: -
V: TRBV19
DNA: TGTGCCAGTACCACAACCCCAGGGGCAGATACGCAGTATTTT
CDR3: CASTTTPGADTQYF

size: -
J: TRBJ1-1
D: -
V: TRBV18
DNA: TGTGCCAGCCATATAGGAGGGCCAAACACTGAAGCTTTCTTT
CDR3: CASHIGGPNTEAFF

size: -
J: TRBJ1-1
D: -
V: TRBV3-1/TRBV3-2
DNA: TGTGCCAGCAGCCCGCTACAGGGTGCGGGCACTGAAGCTTTCTTT
CDR3: CASSPLQGAGTEAFF

size: -
J: TRBJ2-1
D: -
V: TRBV7-9
DNA: TGTGCCAGCATGGTTTCGGAGGGCCGTGCTTTGGGGTACAATGAGCAGTTCTTC
CDR3: CASMVSEGRALGYNEQFF

size: -
J: TRBJ1-1
D: TRBD1
V: TRBV19
DNA: TGTGCCAGTAGTACGACAGGGTCCGTGGCTTTCTTT
CDR3: CASSTTGSVAFF

size: -
J: TRBJ2-5
D: -
V: TRBV29-1
DNA: TGCAGCGTTGAAGGAGTTTCCCAAGAGACCCAGTACTTC
CDR3: CSVEGVSQETQYF

size: once
J: TRBJ1-1
D: -
V: TRBV15
DNA: TGTGCCACCAGCAGAGATCTGGGGGGGATGAACACTGAAGCTTTCTTT
CDR3: CATSRDLGGMNTEAFF

size: many
J: TRBJ1-5
D: -
V: TRBV28
DNA: TGTGCCAGCAGTTTATTGAACAGGGTGGTGGATCAGCCCCAGCATTTT
CDR3: CASSLLNRVVDQPQHF

size: -
J: TRBJ2-1
D: TRBD1
V: TRBV27
DNA: TGTGCCAGCAGAAGACCGGGACAGGGCTCCTACAATGAGCAGTTCTTC
CDR3: CASRRPGQGSYNEQFF

size: -
J: TRBJ1-4
D: TRBD1
V: TRBV5-1
DNA: TGCGCCAGCAGCTTTGGAATGGGACAGCCATCTAATGAAAAACTGTTTTTT
CDR3: CASSFGMGQPSNEKLFF

size: once
J: TRBJ1-4
D: -
V: TRBV27
DNA: TGTGCCAGCAGTTTACGGGGGGACGGGAGATACGAGAAACTGTTTTTT
CDR3: CASSLRGDGRYEKLFF

size: -
J: TRBJ1-6
D: -
V: TRBV3-1/TRBV3-2
DNA: TGTGCCAGCAGCCGTAACGTCCAGGTGAACTATAATTCACCCCTCCACTTT
CDR3: CASSRNVQVNYNSPLHF

size: -
J: TRBJ1-6
D: -
V: TRBV4-1
DNA: TGCGCCAGCAGCCAAGCGAGGGGTACAGGGTCCTATAATTCACCCCTCCACTTT
CDR3: CASSQARGTGSYNSPLHF

size: -
J: TRBJ1-2
D: -
V: TRBV19
DNA: TGTGCCAGTAGTACCTACAAGACAGGACTGGCGCGAGGCTACACCTTC
CDR3: CASSTYKTGLARGYTF

size: -
J: TRBJ2-1
D: TRBD2
V: TRBV4-1
DNA: TGCGCCAGCAGACCTTGGGAGGGCACAGGTGATGAGCAGTTCTTC
CDR3: CASRPWEGTGDEQFF

size: once
J: TRBJ1-2
D: TRBD1
V: TRBV5-1
DNA: TGCGCCAGCAGCTTGGGTTTGGGACAGATTAACTATGGCTACACCTTC
CDR3: CASSLGLGQINYGYTF

size: -
J: TRBJ1-1
D: -
V: TRBV24-1
DNA: TGTGCCACCAAAGCGAGGCGGACTGATGGAGCTTTCTTT
CDR3: CATKARRTDGAFF

size: few
J: TRBJ1-1
D: -
V: TRBV6-5
DNA: TGTGCCAGCAGTTCGCAGTCTAGGGGAGCTTTCTTT
CDR3: CASSSQSRGAFF

size: -
J: TRBJ2-1
D: TRBD2
V: TRBV27
DNA: TGTGCCAGCAGTACTAGCGGGGGGGACTACAATGAGCAGTTCTTC
CDR3: CASSTSGGDYNEQFF

size: -
J: TRBJ2-1
D: -
V: TRBV6-1
DNA: TGTGCCAGCAGTGATCGAGGGAGCGTGCGCGAGCAGTTCTTC
CDR3: CASSDRGSVREQFF

size: many
J: TRBJ1-6
D: -
V: TRBV3-1/TRBV3-2
DNA: TGTGCCAGCAGCCAACGTAGGGGAAATTCACCCCTCCACTTT
CDR3: CASSQRRGNSPLHF

size: -
J: TRBJ2-1
D: -
V: TRBV9
DNA: TGTGCCAGCAGCGTAGGGGGTGGAGGGTCCTACAATGAGCAGTTCTTC
CDR3: CASSVGGGGSYNEQFF

size: -
J: TRBJ2-5
D: TRBD2
V: TRBV18
DNA: TGTGCCAGCTCACCACTAAGCGGGGCCCAAGAGACCCAGTACTTC
CDR3: CASSPLSGAQETQYF

size: -
J: TRBJ2-4
D: -
V: TRBV6-5
DNA: TGTGCCAGCAGTTCCCCGGTGCGGGGAAACATTCAGTACTTC
CDR3: CASSSPVRGNIQYF

size: -
J: TRBJ2-2
D: TRBD1
V: TRBV24-1
DNA: TGTGCCACCAGTAGACAGGGGGCGAACACCGGGGAGCTGTTTTTT
CDR3: CATSRQGANTGELFF

size: -
J: TRBJ1-6
D: -
V: TRBV7-6
DNA: TGTGCCAGCAGCGCGGGTATCGTGCAGGGGCCTTCTCTGGGGAATTCACCCCTCCACTTT
CDR3: CASSAGIVQGPSLGNSPLHF